Below are 25 T cell receptor beta chains sequenced from a single sample in a study of tumor-infiltrating lymphocytes in primary liver carcinoma. For blood RNA, unsorted whole blood served as the source, and germline DNA was extracted too. The investigators made TCR beta cDNA from 500 ng total RNA, using a constant-region primer. Slightly modified ARM-PCR served as the procedure for the TCR beta libraries. These libraries came from three rounds of nested multiplex PCR. PCR rounds one and two used TRBV1-TRBV30 forward primers with a C-beta reverse primer for roughly 10 cycles each. TCRdb processed the multiplex PCR reads anew with MiXCR; each CDR3 protein has one entry. The sample carries more than 150,000 distinct CDR3 sequences, about 60% recorded once. The sequencing input was peripheral blood. Receptors originate from a man aged 40-50 years with primary liver carcinoma and hepatitis B virus infection.

On this clonotype: Since the CDR3 does not end with the conserved phenylalanine or tryptophan, this likely comes from a read error. This rearrangement joins TRBV4-1 to TRBJ2-7; D possibly uses TRBD1 or TRBD2 (5 bases each). Germline V lookup: CDR1 MGHRA, CDR2 YSYEKL. The CDR3 contains 14 residues. CDR3 sequence (DNA): TGCGCCAGCAGACCGGGGCCGAGCTCCTATGAGCAGTACATC. Its protein product is CASRPGPSSYEQYI.

Note on this clonotype: One end of the junction fails to match germline, which may point to a read error. The chain employs TRBV25-1 and TRBJ2-2; D is unresolved. The CDR3 spans 13 residues. Germline CDR1 is MGHDK and CDR2 is SYGVNS. CDR3 sequence: CASSYRMSGELFF. The CDR3, as DNA: TGCGCCAGCAGCTATAGAATGAGCGGGGAGCTGTTTTTT. Filled out from reference TRBV25-1 and TRBJ2-2, the complete variable domain reads EADIYQTPRYLVIGTGKKITLECSQTMGHDKMYWYQQDPGMELHLIHYSYGVNSTEKGDLSSESTVSRIRTEHFPLTLESARPSHTSQYLCASSYRMSGELFFGEGSRLTVL.

This clonotype was detected a few times. The chain links TRBV29-1 to TRBJ1-1, with 8 bases fitting TRBD1. This CDR3 contains 13 residues. Per germline, CDR1 SQVTM and CDR2 ANQGSEA. The V and J ends lost 6 bases and 1 base, in that order; junction bases with no gene match: 4. The CDR3 bases are TGCAGCGTCACCGGGACAGGGAACACTGAAGCTTTCTTT. Translating it yields CSVTGTGNTEAFF.

With regard to this clonotype: Just one base apart from a much larger clone, this may be a read error. The rearrangement uses TRBV12-3 or TRBV12-4 and TRBJ2-2; D is uncertain. Trimming removed 10 bases from V and 4 bases from J, with 16 bases in between. This CDR3 spans 14 amino acids. CDR3 protein: CATSRPGPTGELFF. CDR3 nucleotides: TGTGCCACCAGCCGACCAGGACCCACCGGGGAGCTGTTTTTT.

This clonotype appeared a single time. The germline gene is not matched at one end of the junction; a read error may be the cause. The rearrangement uses TRBV14 and TRBJ1-1, with D possibly being TRBD1 (5 bases). This CDR3 has 16 amino acids. Looked up from germline, CDR1 is SGHDN and CDR2 is FVKESK. The CDR3 spells CASSPSGGSGTTDAFF. In DNA, the CDR3 is TGTGCCAGCAGCCCTTCGGGGGGATCCGGGACCACTGATGCTTTCTTT.

As concerns this clonotype: One end of the junction is discordant with germline, which a read error may explain. The gene calls are TRBV4-1 and TRBJ2-1; 11 nucleotides line up with TRBD2. The CDR3 consists of 16 residues. Germline V gives CDR1 MGHRA, CDR2 YSYEKL. The CDR3 region is CSSSQVTSGRFNEQFF. For the CDR3, the DNA is TGCTCCAGCAGCCAGGTTACTAGCGGGAGATTCAATGAGCAGTTCTTC.

The table lists this clonotype with a few counts. The gene calls are TRBV6-1 and TRBJ2-7; maybe TRBD2 (6 bases). CDR1 MNHNS and CDR2 SASEGT come from the germline V gene. The CDR3 runs 12 residues. V lost 5 bases and J 3 bases, leaving 8 bases between the germline ends. The CDR3: CASSFSGYEQYF. CDR3 nucleotide sequence: TGTGCCAGCAGTTTTAGCGGCTACGAGCAGTACTTC.

Details on this clonotype: Mismatch with germline at one junction end may stem from a read error. CDR3: CSVEAPDTEAYF. The CDR3 bases are TGCAGCGTTGAAGCACCGGATACTGAAGCTTACTTT. The chain is built from TRBV29-1 and TRBJ1-1, with no clear D. The germline CDR1 and CDR2 sequences are SQVTM and ANQGSEA. This CDR3 is 12 amino acids long.

The J gene is TRBJ2-6, the V gene TRBV4-1; the match to TRBD2 covers 12 bases. V was pared by 1 base and J by 1 base, with 2 bases of the junction left unmatched. The germline V gene has CDR1 MGHRA and CDR2 YSYEKL. This CDR3 is 18 amino acids long. DNA of the CDR3: TGCGCCAGCAGCCAAGGACTAGCGGGAGAGTCTGGGGCCAACGTCCTGACTTTC. Protein sequence: CASSQGLAGESGANVLTF.

A word on this clonotype: Being one base from a much bigger clone, this may be a read error. In this CDR3 the conserved last residue, phenylalanine or tryptophan, is missing, so a read error is likely. The chain joins TRBV11-2 to TRBJ1-1, with 9 bases identical to TRBD1. The CDR3 has 16 amino acids. The germline CDR1 and CDR2 sequences are SGHAT and FQNNGV. The ends lost 5 bases at V and 5 bases at J; junction bases unmatched: 12. CDR3 nucleotide sequence: TGTGCCAGCAGCCAGGACAGGGGTTGGAACGTTACTGAAGCTTTCTTA. Its protein is CASSQDRGWNVTEAFL.

To note about this clonotype: This may come from a read error, since a much larger clone is one base off. The rearrangement joins TRBV28 to TRBJ2-7; D call uncertain. Germline lookup yields CDR1 MDHEN and CDR2 SYDVKM. With 6 bases removed from V and 11 bases from J, the gap between germline ends came to 17 bases. The CDR3 totals 12 residues. The CDR3 coding sequence is TGTGCCAGCAGCCGGACGTATAAGAAGGAGTACTTC. Translated: CASSRTYKKEYF.

Details on this clonotype: A read error is likely, as this CDR3 ends without the conserved phenylalanine or tryptophan. The chain carries TRBV4-2 and TRBJ1-2; 8 bases fit TRBD1. Germline V gene lookup returns CDR1 LGHNA and CDR2 YNFKEQ. J gave up 4 bases and V 0 bases, and 7 bases lay outside the gene matches. The CDR3 covers 16 residues. The CDR3 reads CASSQDPGGPSYGYTL. The CDR3 DNA sequence: TGTGCCAGCAGCCAAGATCCAGGGGGCCCTTCCTATGGCTACACCCTC.

As to this clonotype: One base away lies a much larger clone, so this may be a sequencing read error. The chain carries TRBV11-2 and TRBJ1-2; D not resolved. Trimming shortened V by 2 bases and J by 7 bases, and 14 bases separated the two germline ends. CDR3 length: 14 residues. Germline CDR1 is SGHAT and CDR2 is FQNNGV. The CDR3 reads CASSLSSGRRGYTF. CDR3 nucleotides: TGTGCCAGCAGCTTATCGTCGGGCAGGCGTGGCTACACCTTC. Variable domain in full (rest from reference TRBV11-2 and TRBJ1-2): EAGVAQSPRYKIIEKRQSVAFWCNPISGHATLYWYQQILGQGPKLLIQFQNNGVVDDSQLPKDRFSAERLKGVDSTLKIQPAKLEDSAVYLCASSLSSGRRGYTFGSGTRLTVV.

This clonotype was observed at least ten times. V is TRBV29-1 and J is TRBJ2-2; no clear D. The germline V and J ends were trimmed by 3 bases and 1 base, with 9 bases remaining between them. This CDR3 spans 14 amino acids. Germline CDR1 and CDR2: SQVTM and ANQGSEA. CDR3 sequence: CSVEPQRNTGELFF. For the CDR3, the DNA is TGCAGCGTTGAGCCCCAGAGGAACACCGGGGAGCTGTTTTTT.

About this clonotype: The junction departs from the called germline gene at one end, perhaps through a read error. The V gene is TRBV14, the J gene TRBJ2-6; D unresolved. This CDR3 has 15 amino acids. Germline V gene sequence: CDR1 SGHDN, CDR2 FVKESK. CDR3 sequence (DNA): TGTGCCAGTAGCCTTCTATCGGTCGGGGCCAACGTCCTGACTTTC. Translating it yields CASSLLSVGANVLTF.

CDR3 in DNA: TGCGCCAGCAGCCACGAAACTAGCGGGAGGGGCACAGATACGCAGTATTTT. Amino acids: CASSHETSGRGTDTQYF. The J gene is TRBJ2-3, the V gene TRBV4-1, with 13 bases identical to TRBD2. Germline V gene lookup returns CDR1 MGHRA and CDR2 YSYEKL. The CDR3 runs to 17 residues. V shed 3 bases and J 1 base; nucleotides not matched to a gene: 4.

This rearrangement joins TRBV6-6 to TRBJ2-7; weak D call: TRBD1 (5 bases). Trimming left V 0 bases short and J 3 bases short, with 12 bases between. The CDR3 has 15 amino acids. Germline V gene sequence: CDR1 MNHNY, CDR2 SVGAGI (reference sequence). The CDR3 loop is CASSYSQGSHYEQYF. The CDR3 bases are TGTGCCAGCAGTTACTCGCAGGGATCCCACTACGAGCAGTACTTC.

This chain links TRBV5-5 with TRBJ1-1; TRBD1 might be the D (6 bases). The germline V gene has CDR1 SGHKS and CDR2 YYEKEE (reference sequence). V was clipped by 0 bases and J by 5 bases, with 17 bases between them. This CDR3 region has 16 residues. In DNA, the CDR3 is TGTGCCAGCAGCTTGGTACTACAGGGAGGGAGGACTGAAGCTTTCTTT. Translated, it gives CASSLVLQGGRTEAFF.

In regard to this clonotype: This may arise from a read error, as a much more abundant clone is one base away. The chain recombines TRBV4-1 with TRBJ2-7; D is ambiguous. CDR1 is MGHRA, CDR2 YSYEKL, per germline. This CDR3 is 15 amino acids long. The CDR3 DNA follows: TGCGCCAGCGGCCAAGTTGTGACGCTATCCTACGAGCAGTACTTC. This codes for CASGQVVTLSYEQYF.

With regard to this clonotype: A read error may account for a junction end that differs from germline. J is TRBJ2-5 and V is TRBV11-3; D tentatively fits TRBD1 or TRBD2 (5 bases each). The germline V gene encodes CDR1 SGHNT and CDR2 YENEEA. The CDR3 contains 13 residues. CDR3 coding DNA: TGTGCCAGCAGTTTCGGGGACCCAGAGACCCACTACTTC. Translated, it gives CASSFGDPETHYF. Full variable domain (remainder filled in from reference TRBV11-3 and TRBJ2-5): EAGVVQSPRYKIIEKKQPVAFWCNPISGHNTLYWYLQNLGQGPELLIRYENEEAVDDSQLPKDRFSAERLKGVDSTLKIQPAELGDSAVYLCASSFGDPETHYFGPGTRLLVL.

About this clonotype: One end of the junction is discordant with germline, which a read error may explain. J is TRBJ2-2 and V is TRBV11-2; maybe TRBD2 (6 bases). Per the germline V gene, CDR1 is SGHAT and CDR2 is FQNNGV. The CDR3 has 13 residues. The CDR3 DNA is TGTGCCAGCAGCTTAGATCGGATCGGGGGGCTGTTTTTT. Its protein is CASSLDRIGGLFF.

J is TRBJ1-1 and V is TRBV6-5; TRBD1 is a possible D gene (5 bases). V was clipped by 4 bases and J by 4 bases, with 22 bases between them. The CDR3 totals 17 residues. Per the germline V gene, CDR1 is MNHEY and CDR2 is SVGAGI. CDR3 loop: CASSFLNTPWRGTEAFF. The CDR3 DNA follows: TGTGCCAGCAGTTTCCTTAATACGCCCTGGAGGGGCACTGAAGCTTTCTTT.

This clonotype was counted between two and nine times. The chain combines TRBV12-3 or TRBV12-4 with TRBJ1-1; D is perhaps TRBD1 (6 bases). With 3 bases removed from V and 2 bases from J, the gap between germline ends came to 10 bases. The CDR3 runs to 14 residues. CDR3 sequence (DNA): TGTGCCAGCAGTTTCTCCGGGACAAACACTGAAGCTTTCTTT. Its protein product is CASSFSGTNTEAFF.

This clonotype was detected only a few times. At one boundary the junction diverges from the germline segment, which might be a read error. The chain carries TRBV29-1 and TRBJ1-1; 8 bases map to TRBD1. CDR3 size: 13 residues. Germline V gene sequence: CDR1 SQVTM, CDR2 ANQGSEA. In DNA form, the CDR3 reads TGCAGCGCTAAACAGGGGGTCGGCACTGAAACTTTCTTT. Protein product: CSAKQGVGTETFF. Combining the CDR3 with reference TRBV29-1 and TRBJ1-1 gives the whole variable domain SAVISQKPSRDICQRGTSLTIQCQVDSQVTMMFWYRQQPGQSLTLIATANQGSEATYESGFVIDKFPISRPNLTFSTLTVSNMSPEDSSIYLCSAKQGVGTETFFGQGTRLTVV.

The rearrangement uses TRBV6-5 and TRBJ2-2; 8 nucleotides agree with TRBD2. V lost 4 bases to trimming and J lost 5 bases; unmatched junction nucleotides: 18. The germline CDR1 and CDR2 sequences are MNHEY and SVGAGI. The CDR3 has 19 amino acids. CDR3 bases: TGTGCCAGCAGTTCTGGCAGTGTTTACGGGAGGGAATTGACCGGGGAGCTGTTTTTT. Its translation is CASSSGSVYGRELTGELFF.